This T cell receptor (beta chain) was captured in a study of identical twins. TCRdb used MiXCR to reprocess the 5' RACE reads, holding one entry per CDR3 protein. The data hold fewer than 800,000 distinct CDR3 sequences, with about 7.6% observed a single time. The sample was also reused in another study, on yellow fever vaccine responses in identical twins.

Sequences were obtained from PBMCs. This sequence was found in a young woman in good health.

CDR3 DNA sequence: TGTGCCAGCAGTTCCACAGGGAGAGGGTATTTGGAGACCCAGTACTTC. As protein: CASSSTGRGYLETQYF. This chain joins TRBV27 and TRBJ2-5; D perhaps matches TRBD1 (6 bases). Per the germline V gene, CDR1 is MNHEY and CDR2 is SMNVEV (reference sequence). V was pared by 4 bases and J by 5 bases, with 20 bases between. The CDR3 spans 16 residues.